This T cell receptor beta chain comes out of a study of blood T cell repertoires in COVID-19. On the study more broadly: Acute and convalescent COVID-19 samples came from the United States, Italy and Spain. The analysed material was cDNA or gDNA that came from T cells, B-cell-depleted T cells, or PBMCs.

Authors' data handling: Reference gene primer amplification in the assay estimated nucleated cell counts. Generated by immunoSEQ multiplex PCR, the TCRdb table keeps only in-frame clones and is missing some. The V and J calls and clone size were taken over from that table, and D and trimming were inferred from the DNA. Of about 240,000 clones listed, 75% to 90% are singletons. Assignment of participants to cohorts was predicated upon participant-reported clinical history. The CDR3 consists of 15 residues. J was trimmed by 4 bases and V by 0 bases; bases with no gene match: 5. Germline V gene data show CDR1 as SGDLS and CDR2 as YYNGEE.

Sequenced material: PBMCs or T cells enriched from blood (not recorded which). The TCR originated in a woman aged 25-40 years who had recovered from COVID-19. This rearrangement joins TRBV9 to TRBJ1-1; TRBD1 matches at 8 bases. The CDR3 coding sequence is TGTGCCAGCAGCGTAGGTCAGGGGGCCGGCACTGAAGCTTTCTTT. Translation gives CASSVGQGAGTEAFF.